This T cell receptor beta chain was retrieved from a study of blood T cell repertoires in COVID-19. Study summary: The analysed material was cDNA or gDNA that came from T cells, B-cell-depleted T cells, or PBMCs.

This clone came up once. The authors' processing: Amplified reference gene primers provided the basis for estimating nucleated cell counts. Clones were sequenced by immunoSEQ multiplex PCR, and TCRdb holds only the in-frame ones, with some missing. Clone size and the V and J calls come from that table; the DNA yielded D and trimming. This sample has about 180,000 clones, with approximately 89% found just once. The material sequenced was PBMCs or T cells enriched from blood (not recorded which). The source of this sequence is a middle-aged woman with acute COVID-19.

Here the CDR3 DNA reads TGTGCCAGCACCTTACAGGGGCATAATTCACCCCTCCACTTT. Amino acid sequence: CASTLQGHNSPLHF. This chain uses TRBV27 with TRBJ1-6; 7 bases map to TRBD1. The CDR3 spans 14 residues. J gave up 5 bases and V 7 bases, and 5 bases lay outside the gene matches. CDR1 and CDR2 from the germline V gene are MNHEY and SMNVEV (reference sequence).